The clone carrying this TCR beta chain was detected once. No antigen is known for it. These data originate in a study of cytomegalovirus exposure and HLA in healthy donors. Germline-derived CDR1 and CDR2 are SGHDT and YYEEEE. There are 15 residues in the CDR3. The V and J ends lost 0 bases and 8 bases respectively, with 17 bases between them. Study findings and constraints: Testing in vitro showed three CMV-associated chains specific for CMV antigens. First-cohort TCR clusters were later found to tend to co-occur in the 120 validation repertoires.

Profiling relied on immunoSEQ multiplex PCR, and the TCRdb table lists in-frame clones only, not all of them. Of just under 75,000 clones detected, approximately 94% appear once; the ten largest clones hold 3.2%. The rearrangement uses TRBV5-6 and TRBJ1-2, with D unclear. The sequencing sample was made of PBMCs. This TCR derives from a woman under 30 in good health and CMV-seropositive. The CDR3: CASSLVPGEKRGYTF. The CDR3, as DNA: TGTGCCAGCAGCTTGGTTCCGGGTGAAAAGAGAGGCTACACCTTC. The full variable domain, completed using reference TRBV5-6 and TRBJ1-2, is DAGVTQSPTHLIKTRGQQVTLRCSPKSGHDTVSWYQQALGQGPQFIFQYYEEEERQRGNFPDRFSGHQFPNYSSELNVNALLLGDSALYLCASSLVPGEKRGYTFGSGTRLTVV.